Described below is a single T cell receptor (beta chain) sequence and its context. Its specificity is unknown. The data were taken from a study of CD8 T cells in ankylosing spondylitis. The TCR beta libraries were generated through quantitative 5'-RACE incorporating molecular barcodes. Each CDR3 protein gets one entry after TCRdb re-called the 5' RACE reads with MiXCR. The sample carries about 800,000 distinct CDR3 sequences, 10% to 15% recorded once. From germline, CDR1 is LNHNV and CDR2 YYDKDF (reference sequence). Trimming cost V 5 bases and J 5 bases, with 21 bases left between them. This CDR3 has 16 amino acids. Whole-study results and caveats: Ankylosing spondylitis blood appeared to be characterized by a TCR beta motif of 7 to 9 highly homologous variants. Within matched ankylosing spondylitis synovial fluid, disease-linked clones were reportedly significantly enriched. Clones linked to disease, bearing a CD8+ phenotype, were relatively rare in peripheral blood. A number of the motif variants had already been described in reactive arthritis synovial fluid and blood.

The TCR was taken from a male donor with ankylosing spondylitis. The chain joins TRBV15 to TRBJ2-5; D assignment may be TRBD1 or TRBD2 (6 bases each). Sequenced sample: blood, either unsorted or a sorted T cell fraction (not recorded which). In nucleotides, the CDR3 is TGTGCCACCAGCCGCTTTTCGGGGGCCGTCCAGGAGACCCAGTACTTC. It codes for CATSRFSGAVQETQYF.